This is a list of T cell receptor beta chains from one sample in a study of T-cell reconstitution after alpha-beta-depleted transplantation in children. TCRdb used MiXCR to reprocess the PCR reads, holding one entry per CDR3 protein. Of roughly 790,000 distinct CDR3 sequences in the sample, 16% were seen once. Sequenced here: PBMCs, mostly from graft donor cells, sampled 360 days after TCRalphabeta/CD19-depleted stem cell transplant. These receptors were obtained from a male patient between 10 and 17 years old who had a stem cell transplant for acute lymphoblastic leukemia, so the T cells may come from the graft donor. Both conserved end residues are part of each CDR3. Each record gives: CDR3 protein, CDR3 DNA, clone size, J gene, V gene, D gene. D genes are given only for firm matches. Not all rows give a size; the values are once, few, many and, for expanded clones, a class.

CASRGSPSYYEQYF | TGTGCCAGCAGGGGTAGCCCTTCTTACTACGAGCAGTACTTC | many | TRBJ2-7 | TRBV12-3/TRBV12-4 | .
CASSWSGTSGIQTGELFF | TGTGCCAGCAGCTGGTCCGGGACTAGCGGTATCCAGACCGGGGAGCTGTTTTTT | . | TRBJ2-2 | TRBV7-8 | TRBD2
CASSLGGSHETQYF | TGCGCCAGCAGCTTGGGCGGGAGCCACGAGACCCAGTACTTC | few | TRBJ2-5 | TRBV5-1 | TRBD2
CASRQRLGGKDEQFF | TGTGCCAGCAGACAAAGACTAGGTGGTAAGGATGAGCAGTTCTTC | . | TRBJ2-1 | TRBV7-2 | .
CSAPGTLNSYNEQFF | TGCAGTGCTCCAGGGACTTTAAACTCCTACAATGAGCAGTTCTTC | few | TRBJ2-1 | TRBV20-1 | .
CATSRGTGMNTEAFF | TGTGCCACCAGTAGGGGGACAGGGATGAACACTGAAGCTTTCTTT | few | TRBJ1-1 | TRBV24-1 | TRBD1
CASSSRTSGTRYEQYF | TGTGCCAGCAGCTCCCGGACTAGCGGGACACGCTACGAGCAGTACTTC | many | TRBJ2-7 | TRBV11-2 | TRBD2
CASSFGQGCQPQHF | TGTGCCAGCAGCTTTGGACAGGGATGTCAGCCCCAGCATTTT | . | TRBJ1-5 | TRBV5-5 | TRBD1
CASSQEAGGSYGYTF | TGTGCCAGCAGCCAAGAGGCCGGGGGGAGCTATGGCTACACCTTC | . | TRBJ1-2 | TRBV2 | .
CASNQAGGTGELFF | TGTGCCAGCAATCAGGCGGGAGGCACCGGGGAGCTGTTTTTT | . | TRBJ2-2 | TRBV9 | TRBD2
CSVVRGVQAGRNYGYTF | TGCAGCGTTGTACGGGGGGTACAGGCCGGAAGAAACTATGGCTACACCTTC | few | TRBJ1-2 | TRBV29-1 | .
CASSLLDGELFF | TGCGCCAGCAGCTTGCTGGACGGGGAGCTGTTTTTT | few | TRBJ2-2 | TRBV5-1 | .
CASGPGTGGQPQHF | TGCGCCAGCGGTCCCGGGACAGGGGGTCAGCCCCAGCATTTT | few | TRBJ1-5 | TRBV5-1 | TRBD1
CATSTWGTGRDYEQYF | TGTGCCACCAGCACGTGGGGGACAGGTAGGGACTACGAGCAGTACTTC | . | TRBJ2-7 | TRBV15 | TRBD1
CASSRQPLRLSDTQYF | TGTGCCAGCAGCCGACAGCCTCTTAGACTCTCAGATACGCAGTATTTT | many | TRBJ2-3 | TRBV12-3/TRBV12-4 | .
CAISPGLVRPQHF | TGTGCCATCAGTCCCGGACTTGTCCGGCCCCAGCATTTT | many | TRBJ1-5 | TRBV10-3 | .
CASSRRTGRGTGELFF | TGTGCCAGCAGCCGGAGGACAGGCCGCGGGACCGGGGAGCTGTTTTTT | . | TRBJ2-2 | TRBV12-3/TRBV12-4 | TRBD1
CASGGGGRVLDTQYF | TGTGCCAGCGGGGGGGGCGGGCGGGTCTTAGATACGCAGTATTTT | . | TRBJ2-3 | TRBV27 | .
CASSLAFKYGYEQYF | TGTGCCAGCAGCTTAGCCTTTAAGTACGGATACGAGCAGTACTTC | few | TRBJ2-7 | TRBV7-9 | .
CAGTGESTQYF | TGTGCCGGCACAGGGGAGAGTACGCAGTATTTT | few | TRBJ2-3 | TRBV2 | TRBD1
CASSMPQGRGEAFF | TGTGCCAGCAGCATGCCCCAGGGCAGAGGTGAAGCTTTCTTT | . | TRBJ1-1 | TRBV7-9 | .
CASSVRDEAYEQYF | TGCGCCAGCAGCGTCCGGGACGAAGCCTACGAGCAGTACTTC | few | TRBJ2-7 | TRBV5-1 | .
CSVSGARNEKLFF | TGCAGCGTTTCGGGAGCAAGGAATGAAAAACTGTTTTTT | many | TRBJ1-4 | TRBV29-1 | .
CASSFRSVLSPLHF | TGTGCCAGCAGCTTCAGGAGCGTCCTTTCACCCCTCCACTTT | . | TRBJ1-6 | TRBV11-1 | .